This entry describes one T cell receptor beta chain. Its antigen remains unidentified. Within one base of it there is no much larger clone, and no base qualities were kept. Library preparation was by the immunoSEQ multiplex PCR assay. A mixture of 60 forward primers for TCR Vbeta segments and 13 reverse primers for TCR Jbeta segments was used in the multiplex PCR. A multiplex PCR assay on genomic DNA amplified the CDR3 region of rearranged TCR beta genes. On the Illumina HiSeq System, the amplified TCR beta libraries were sequenced as 87-base-pair reads. The original pipeline was this. In a later analysis, about 80 million unique TCR beta chains were counted across the roughly 670 repertoires, and roughly 11 million of these chains were shared by at least two donors. Raw reads were error-corrected and collapsed into unique sequences with a nearest-neighbor algorithm that merged closely related sequences to remove PCR and sequencing errors. To assign V, D and J gene segments, CDR3 sequences were aligned to IMGT reference sequences. For a sequence to be retained, a match of at least six nucleotides to both a V gene segment and a J gene segment was required. Rearrangements were classified as productive when the CDR3 lacked stop codons and remained in frame with V and J, and all other rearrangements were classified as non-productive. Following IMGT convention, CDR3 was defined as the stretch from the second conserved V-encoded cysteine up to the conserved J-encoded phenylalanine. The earlier analysis of roughly 590 of the donors excluded sequences that lacked an unambiguous match to a single V gene segment. In an earlier analysis of roughly 500 of the donors, V segments were called functional above 56.7% productive rearrangements and were called segregating when the between-donor standard deviation exceeded 5%. A statistical classification framework was built to diagnose cytomegalovirus status from the catalog of TCR beta chain sequences. In a later analysis, V and J genes were assigned by comparing TCR nucleotide sequences against IMGT/GENE-DB human TR gene sequences. In a later analysis, CDR3 sequences and most-parsimonious VDJ recombination scenarios were assigned using the TCRdist pipeline. In a later analysis, each TCR beta chain was defined by its CDR3 amino acid sequence together with its V-gene family, and reads lacking a unique V-gene family were excluded. As a way to deal with suspected cross-contamination and a sequencing artifact, a later analysis dropped approximately 590 nucleotide sequences that were highly shared and had low generation probability. For each public chain, a later analysis derived a clonal expansion index from normalized ranks of inferred template counts within each repertoire. A later analysis computed generation probabilities with a VDJ recombination model fitted to out-of-frame rearrangements, and checked the results against IGoR. In a later analysis, TCR-TCR, TCR-HLA and TCR-CMV co-occurrence was scored with hypergeometric tests, and a repertoire-size bias correction was applied to TCR pairs. In a later analysis, false discovery rates were estimated by permuting HLA or CMV assignments 20 times. In a later analysis, co-occurring TCRs were grouped using DBSCAN, and TCRdist sequence similarity was added for clustering within HLA-allele-positive subsets. Repertoires with fewer than 30,000 or more than 120,000 public chains were left out of co-occurrence clustering, as were about 5 repertoires with anomalous nucleotide sharing. TCRdb holds this immuneACCESS table with in-frame rearrangements only. Some clones are missing; in checked studies, unresolved V genes explain under half, and the rest has no known cause. Clonal size and the V and J genes are those of that table, whereas D and trimming came from the DNA. The sample includes about 180,000 clones, with approximately 85% observed a single time. Of the sample, 4% to 6% falls within the top ten clones.

In total, 666 healthy bone marrow donors made up the cohort. Cohort members were all nominally healthy when sampled, although unrecorded immune exposures were likely present. The donor was CMV seropositive and belonged to the group of about 290 seropositive cohort members. A peripheral blood sample was provided by each donor, and peripheral blood mononuclear cells were used for TCR beta sequencing. Genomic DNA extraction from the blood cell samples was performed with the Qiagen DNeasy Blood Extraction Kit. This entry belongs to a study of cytomegalovirus exposure and HLA in healthy donors (dated 2017 in TCRdb). Context from the whole study: According to an earlier analysis of a few hundred of the donors, roughly 180 million T cells yielded 117 million unique TCR beta sequences and 276 Gb of sequence data. Roughly 300 gigabases of sequencing data and approximately 85 million unique TCR sequences were included in an early release covering roughly 600 HLA-typed donors. Among the approximately 400 genotyped donors, around 79% belonged to the genetic ancestry cluster associated with self-reported Caucasian donors. The study aimed to test whether cataloging public T cell receptors could reveal signatures of past pathogen exposure. The T cell repertoires of 666 subjects were profiled by immunosequencing and related to cytomegalovirus serostatus. Along with the approximately 620-subject first cohort, a separate validation cohort of over a hundred different subjects was used. High-throughput TCR immunosequencing, statistical association of individual TCRs with disease status, and machine learning were combined to predict cytomegalovirus infection status. To study patterns of TCR occurrence, a later analysis re-analyzed previously published TCR beta repertoires from 666 donors and added high-resolution HLA genotyping. Rather than drawing on any new phenotypic data, the later analysis identified candidate immune exposures from TCR beta sequences and the way those sequences occurred across donors. To decide whether each TCR beta V gene segment behaved as functional or pseudogenic, an earlier analysis of approximately 620 of the donors relied on high-throughput TCR beta sequencing. Donor age, sex, ethnicity and CMV serostatus were compiled together with the repertoire data. A later genetic analysis took genome-wide SNP genotypes for about 55% of the 666 donors and used that subset as a discovery cohort. Every discovery cohort repertoire had been produced on one sequencing platform. HLA typing covered class I and class II loci at four-digit resolution. Typing coverage differed by locus: A, B, C, DRB1 and DQB1 were typed in about 629-640 donors, DQA1 in 500 to 550, DPA1 in around 610, and DPB1 in just under 490. Four to six DR-DQ haplotypes were handled as single units for association and clustering, since linkage in the cohort was strong. Among over 350 genotyped donors of the cohort, an average of 235,054 unique TCR beta nucleotide sequences were sequenced per donor, 15% to 20% of them non-productive. Paper-wide results and their limitations: In a later analysis, most CMV-associated TCR beta chains were found to appear HLA-restricted, with HLA associations seemingly driven largely by CMV exposure. The classifier was reported to diagnose cytomegalovirus status with high specificity and sensitivity in both the original and validation cohorts. Broadly in line with IMGT annotations, most TCR beta V segments showed up in productive rearrangements about 87% or about 30% of the time in an earlier analysis of some 590 of the donors. Some IMGT-functional V segments, including TRBV6-2 and TRBV6-3, could not be distinguished by the 87-base-pair reads and were therefore excluded. A group of highly shared sequence variants was considered likely to be a technical artifact of the sequencing pipeline. Most TCR sequences were observed very rarely across donors, whereas some public TCRs were present in many individuals. The only immune exposure information available for the cohort was CMV serostatus. In a later analysis, TCR association rates were found to vary across HLA loci, with the most associated TCRs seen for DRB1 alleles and the fewest for HLA-C alleles. According to a later genetic analysis, donors in an Asian-associated ancestry cluster had fewer N-insertions in productive TCRs than the approximately 630-donor mean. When HLA alleles, especially DR and DQ, strongly co-occurred, attributing TCR associations to individual alleles was difficult. According to the authors, the approach could potentially be generalized to other disease states and immunological phenotypes. In a later genetic analysis, a missense DCLRE1C variant was associated with V-gene and J-gene trimming of TCR beta chains, and the association was replicated in an independent cohort. Compared with equally common non-associated chains, HLA-associated TCR beta chains in a later analysis were more clonally expanded and had lower generation probabilities. A later analysis reported that several top co-occurrence clusters appeared linked to parvovirus B19, influenza, CMV and Epstein-Barr virus. A further reported finding was that TCR beta sequences accurately predicted the HLA-A and HLA-B alleles for most subjects in the first cohort. Specific HLA alleles were associated with more than 15,000 TCR beta sequences at a false discovery rate of 0.05 in a later analysis. Three of the identified cytomegalovirus-associated TCR beta chains were confirmed in vitro to be specific for cytomegalovirus antigens. Because counts were too low, roughly 18 rarely observed V segments, including chromosome 9 orphons, were left out of the earlier analysis of 587 of the donors. Only TCR beta chains were sequenced in this cohort, and the absence of alpha or paired-chain data limited detectable features. HLA typing was unavailable for some donors at each locus, so association tests used only the typed subset. Sequencing depth was assumed to be roughly uniform across donors in the presence/absence analyses, though that assumption may not hold. The study gave a list of some 150 TCR beta chains associated with cytomegalovirus. Linkage disequilibrium might explain the correlated functional status among segregating V segments, but an unknown experimental factor could not be excluded.

The CDR3 holds 15 amino acids from the cysteine to the phenylalanine. The sequence is cut down to CDR3 DNA, 45 bases in frame from base 1. V trim: 9 bases; J trim: 0 bases; unmatched bases: 8. CDR1 and CDR2 (SGHNT, YENEEA) derive from the germline V gene. The source is a girl aged 5-17 years in good health and CMV-seropositive. Recombination connected TRBV11-3 to TRBJ1-5; 7 nucleotides in the junction match TRBD1. The sample consisted of PBMCs. The CDR3: CASPTGQYSNQPQHF. The sequenced DNA: TGTGCCAGTCCGACAGGGCAATATAGCAATCAGCCCCAGCATTTT.